What follows describes a single T cell receptor (beta chain). V lost 4 bases and J 4 bases, leaving 13 bases between the germline ends. This CDR3 region has 13 residues. Germline assignment: CDR1 SQVTM and CDR2 ANQGSEA. Method: immunoSEQ multiplex PCR; TCRdb's copy keeps in-frame clones and lacks some. The sample lists approximately 77,000 clones, over 75% seen once, with roughly 9.6% in the top ten. This record comes from a study of blood T cell repertoires in COVID-19. Study background: The samples span acute and convalescent COVID-19 from the United States, Italy and Spain.

Seattle's enrolled individuals joined amid active infection and were then monitored longitudinally. V and J are TRBV29-1 and TRBJ1-1, with D possibly being TRBD1 (5 bases). The source material was peripheral blood. The clonotype was recovered from a man over 45 with COVID-19, enrolled during active disease. CDR3 coding DNA: TGCAGCGTTGTGGTGGGGCAATTCACTGAAGCTTTCTTT. Residues: CSVVVGQFTEAFF.